This TCR beta chain was sequenced in a study of early T cells in non-severe SARS-CoV-2 infection. The V gene lost 1 base and the J gene lost 2 bases, with 15 bases spanning the gap. The CDR3 is made up of 17 amino acids. One entry per CDR3 protein, called by TCRdb with MiXCR from the 5' RACE reads. The sample holds about 55,000 distinct CDR3 sequences, around 13% seen once. This clonotype has just a few counts. The V and J genes are TRBV12-3 or TRBV12-4 and TRBJ2-1; a possible D gene is TRBD1 (6 bases). The material sequenced was whole blood. This receptor was taken from an adult who was a healthcare worker with PCR-confirmed SARS-CoV-2 infection or an uninfected control (not recorded which). The CDR3 nucleotides read TGTGCCAGCAGTTTAGGCCTGGACAGCGCTACCTACAATGAGCAGTTCTTC. This gives the protein CASSLGLDSATYNEQFF.